This T cell receptor beta chain was sequenced for a study of blood T cell repertoires in COVID-19. The protocol was immunoSEQ multiplex PCR, while the TCRdb copy is restricted to in-frame clones and leaves out a portion. The table shows 200,000 to 250,000 clones, with about nine tenths occurring only once. Germline CDR1 MNHEY, CDR2 SMNVEV (reference sequence). V lost 2 bases and J lost 4, with 12 bases in between. This CDR3 contains 15 residues. The sequence was collected from a young man with COVID-19, enrolled during active disease. The chain is built from TRBV27 and TRBJ2-1; no reliable D call. Sequenced input: peripheral blood. Here the CDR3 DNA reads TGTGCCAGCAGTTTAAGCCCCGCCTCGTACAATGAGCAGTTCTTC. It translates to CASSLSPASYNEQFF.